The text below deals with one T cell receptor beta chain. Its antigen remains unidentified. No base qualities exist here, and no much larger clone lies one base off it. The sample comes from a study of CD8+ T cells in alopecia areata listed by TCRdb under 2018. Background for the entire study: In both human patients and the C3H/HeJ mouse model, the study applied high-throughput TCRbeta sequencing to look at T cell clonal expansion in alopecia areata. Scalp tissue and sorted CD4+ and CD8+ peripheral blood T cells from patchy and totalis/universalis alopecia areata patients and from healthy controls were covered by human TCRbeta sequencing. Scalp clonality was compared across normal scalp (n=4), patchy alopecia areata scalp (n=8), and alopecia totalis/universalis scalp (n=8). RNA was obtained with the PAXgene miRNA kit for fixed scalp, the miRNeasy kit for PBMCs, and the RNeasy kit for mouse skin. TCRbeta CDR3 regions were amplified by immunoSEQ multiplex PCR with 35 Vbeta forward and 13 Jbeta reverse primers.

Beyond this particular receptor, the publication reports: Higher clonality and more expanded CD8+ clones were observed in lesional scalp than in normal scalp, particularly in alopecia totalis/universalis, a finding suggestive of antigenic drive. Shared TCR sequences between patients were less evident than in mice, which may be partly attributable to HLA diversity in the patient population. Scalp TCR repertoire analysis is complicated because resident alphabeta T cells in normal human skin are also sequenced, whereas mouse skin is dominated by gammadelta T cells.

Peripheral blood and lesional scalp punch biopsies were obtained from patients with alopecia areata. After PBMCs were isolated by density centrifugation and stained for CD3, CD4 and CD8, a FACSAria was used to sort CD4+ and CD8+ T cells. Untreated alopecia areata patients were recruited as part of a multicenter biomarker study. In five patients from the biomarker study, blood CD8+ T cells were sorted further into NKG2D-low and NKG2D-high fractions. V gives up 6 bases and J gives up 3 bases, and the segment between their germline ends measures 18 bases. Measured from the cysteine to the phenylalanine, the CDR3 is 17 residues long. Of the read, only the CDR3 DNA is kept; its 51 bases are in frame from base 1. CDR1 and CDR2 were assigned from the germline V gene as MDHEN and SYDVKM. Library preparation was by the immunoSEQ multiplex PCR assay. To provide template for TCR sequencing, every sample had RNA extracted and reverse transcribed into cDNA. SuperScript III was used for first-strand cDNA synthesis, primed with a 2:1 mix of oligo-dT and random hexamers. A synthetic immune receptor repertoire was used to gauge amplification bias, and whatever bias remained was removed computationally. Per the authors' processing: Raw reads were preprocessed to remove errors, and CDR3 was defined by IMGT conventions from the conserved cysteine to phenylalanine. Clonality was computed as 1 minus the Shannon entropy, with the entropy normalized by log2 of the number of productive unique TCRs. Whether each scalp clone was CD4 or CD8 was inferred by checking scalp TCRbeta sequences against the CD4 and CD8 repertoires from sorted blood. The immuneACCESS repertoire file appears here via TCRdb, limited to in-frame rearrangements. These files lack a portion of the clones; in checked studies, under half of the deficit traces to unresolved V genes, and the cause of the others is not known. V, J and clone size derive from that table, while D and trimming were established from the DNA sequence. The sample table shows approximately 29,000 clones, and about 80% are seen once. Under 20% of the sample belongs to the ten largest clones.

The sequenced material came from NKG2D-low CD8+ T cells sorted from blood. The sample's cell subset or site label is to be understood as: sorted CD8+ NKG2D-low blood T cells. The V and J genes are TRBV28 and TRBJ2-6; TRBD1 might be the D gene, on 5 matching bases. The TCR comes from a human donor with alopecia areata. The DNA reads as follows: TGTGCCAGCAGCCCTGGTCAGGGCCTAGGTGGGGCCAACGTCCTGACTTTC. Its amino acids are CASSPGQGLGGANVLTF.